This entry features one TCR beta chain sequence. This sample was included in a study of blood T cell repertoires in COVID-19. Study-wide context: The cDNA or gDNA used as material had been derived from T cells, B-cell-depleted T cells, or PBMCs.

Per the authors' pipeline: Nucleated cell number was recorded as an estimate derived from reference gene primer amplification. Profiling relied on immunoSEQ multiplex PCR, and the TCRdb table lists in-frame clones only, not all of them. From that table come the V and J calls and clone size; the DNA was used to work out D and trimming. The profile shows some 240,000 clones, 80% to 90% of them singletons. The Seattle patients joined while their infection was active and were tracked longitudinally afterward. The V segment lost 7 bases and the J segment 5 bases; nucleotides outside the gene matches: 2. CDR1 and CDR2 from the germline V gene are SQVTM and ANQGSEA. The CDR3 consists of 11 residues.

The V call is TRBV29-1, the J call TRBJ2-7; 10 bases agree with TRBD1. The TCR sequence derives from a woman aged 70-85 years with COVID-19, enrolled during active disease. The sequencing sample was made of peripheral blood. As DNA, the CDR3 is TGCAGCGGACAGGGGGCCCACGAGCAGTACTTC. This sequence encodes CSGQGAHEQYF.